A selection of T cell receptor beta chains follows, all from one sample in a study of blood T cells in healthy people across ages. TCRdb ran MiXCR on the 5' RACE reads and lists one entry per CDR3 protein. The sample has approximately 1.5 million distinct CDR3 sequences, roughly 43% seen once; the top ten hold 4%. Sample: blood. These receptors were obtained from a woman aged 18-29 years in good health. CDR3s include the opening cysteine and the closing phenylalanine or tryptophan. The D gene is left open where the match is weak. Clone size is shown for a subset of rows, as once, few, many or a class of expanded clone.

clone_size d_call j_call v_call cdr3_aa cdr3_nt
many . TRBJ2-1 TRBV29-1 CSVSSASYNEQFF TGCAGCGTTAGTAGCGCATCCTACAATGAGCAGTTCTTC
few . TRBJ2-5 TRBV12-3/TRBV12-4 CASSHSRDFGKTQYF TGTGCCAGCAGTCATAGCCGGGATTTCGGAAAGACCCAGTACTTC
few . TRBJ1-1 TRBV4-3 CASSQDFRANTEAFF TGCGCCAGCAGCCAAGATTTCAGGGCGAACACTGAAGCTTTCTTT
. TRBD1 TRBJ1-2 TRBV12-3/TRBV12-4 CASSRGWGTGGLDYGYTF TGTGCCAGCAGTCGAGGTTGGGGGACAGGGGGTTTGGACTATGGCTACACCTTC
. . TRBJ1-1 TRBV9 CAIDPKENTEAFF TGTGCCATTGACCCGAAAGAGAACACTGAAGCTTTCTTT
. . TRBJ1-5 TRBV12-3/TRBV12-4 CASSFHRASNQPQHF TGTGCCAGCAGTTTTCACCGGGCCAGCAATCAGCCCCAGCATTTT
few . TRBJ1-4 TRBV29-1 CSVAMRTNEKLFF TGCAGCGTTGCGATGCGTACTAATGAAAAACTGTTTTTT
many . TRBJ2-1 TRBV11-1 CASRSHFAGLNEQFF TGTGCCAGCAGATCCCACTTTGCAGGCCTAAATGAGCAGTTCTTC
few . TRBJ2-5 TRBV3-1 CASSQDRSGETQYF TGTGCCAGCAGCCAAGATCGTTCGGGGGAGACCCAGTACTTC
. TRBD1 TRBJ1-2 TRBV20-1 CSARVTGGGYTF TGCAGTGCTAGAGTAACAGGGGGTGGCTACACCTTC
. . TRBJ1-1 TRBV25-1 CASSEVGYVTEAFF TGTGCCAGCAGTGAAGTCGGGTATGTCACTGAAGCTTTCTTT